These 4 T cell receptor beta chains share one sample of origin, sequenced in a study of cytomegalovirus exposure and HLA in healthy donors. The PCR used 60 Vbeta and 13 Jbeta primers. The protocol was immunoSEQ multiplex PCR, while the TCRdb copy is restricted to in-frame clones and leaves out a portion. Seen in this sample are roughly 88,000 clones; the ten most common clones hold 15%. Sequencing was performed on PBMCs. These receptors were obtained from a man aged 50 or older in good health and CMV-seropositive.

The rearrangement joins TRBV5-4 to TRBJ1-1; D not resolved. The germline CDR1 and CDR2 sequences are SGHNT and YYREEE (reference sequence). The CDR3 extends over 15 amino acids. Trimming removed 0 bases at V and 0 bases at J, with 9 bases between. The CDR3 here is CASSLGGEMNTEAFF. Here the CDR3 DNA reads TGTGCCAGCAGCTTGGGTGGGGAGATGAACACTGAAGCTTTCTTT.

The chain carries TRBV4-3 and TRBJ2-1, with TRBD2 identical over 8 bases. This CDR3 spans 12 amino acids. Germline V gene data show CDR1 as LGHNA and CDR2 as YSLEER. Trimming removed 5 bases from V and 15 bases from J; junction bases left unmatched: 9. The CDR3 region has the DNA TGCGCCAGCAGCTACTCTCGGGGGGGGATGTTCTTC. Translated: CASSYSRGGMFF.

The V call is TRBV4-3, the J call TRBJ2-2, with TRBD2 matching over 11 bases. This CDR3 contains 17 residues. V shed 0 bases and J 5 bases; nucleotides not matched to a gene: 5. The germline V gene encodes CDR1 LGHNA and CDR2 YSLEER. The CDR3: CASSQDQLAGVTGELFF. Written as DNA, the CDR3 is TGCGCCAGCAGCCAAGATCAACTAGCGGGAGTTACCGGGGAGCTGTTTTTT.

V usage is TRBV7-2 and J usage is TRBJ2-7; 11 bases are a match to TRBD2. The CDR3 consists of 15 residues. V lost 5 bases and J lost 3; bases outside the gene matches: 6. The germline V gene has CDR1 SGHTA and CDR2 FQGNSA. Here the CDR3 DNA reads TGTGCCAGCAGCATACTAGCGGGGGAATACTACGAGCAGTACTTC. Residues: CASSILAGEYYEQYF.